This is a list of T cell receptor beta chains from one sample in a study of CD8+CD57+ T cells in acquired aplastic anemia. TCRdb ran MiXCR on the reads and lists one entry per CDR3 protein. The table has around 430,000 distinct CDR3 sequences, less than 35% seen once. Source material: sorted CD4+, CD8+, or CD8+CD57+ T cells (not recorded which) from PBMCs. The receptors originated from a human donor with aplastic anemia. The CDR3 runs from the conserved cysteine through the conserved F or W. The order of the fields is V gene, clone size, J gene, D gene, CDR3 protein, CDR3 DNA. The D gene is left open where the match is weak. The size of a clone is reported for some rows only, either as once, few or many, or as a class for expanded clones.

v_call: TRBV19
clone_size: few
j_call: TRBJ2-3
d_call: -
cdr3_aa: CASSPVTPDTRYF
cdr3_nt: TGTGCCAGTAGCCCAGTTACCCCAGATACGCGGTATTTT

v_call: TRBV7-9
clone_size: -
j_call: TRBJ2-5
d_call: TRBD2
cdr3_aa: CASSFLWTRGETQYF
cdr3_nt: TGTGCCAGCAGTTTCCTCTGGACTAGGGGCGAGACCCAGTACTTC

v_call: TRBV19
clone_size: many
j_call: TRBJ2-7
d_call: TRBD1
cdr3_aa: CASSIGTGGLYEQYF
cdr3_nt: TGTGCCAGTAGTATCGGGACAGGGGGGCTTTACGAGCAGTACTTC

v_call: TRBV29-1
clone_size: many
j_call: TRBJ2-3
d_call: TRBD2
cdr3_aa: CSVDPGGVGDTQYF
cdr3_nt: TGCAGCGTTGACCCGGGGGGGGTTGGAGATACGCAGTATTTT

v_call: TRBV2
clone_size: few
j_call: TRBJ1-2
d_call: -
cdr3_aa: CASSPPIANYGYTF
cdr3_nt: TGTGCCAGCTCACCACCGATAGCAAACTATGGCTACACCTTC

v_call: TRBV24-1
clone_size: many
j_call: TRBJ2-1
d_call: TRBD2
cdr3_aa: CATSDPSGSSYNEQFF
cdr3_nt: TGTGCCACCAGTGATCCTAGCGGGAGCTCCTACAATGAGCAGTTCTTC

v_call: TRBV9
clone_size: -
j_call: TRBJ2-7
d_call: TRBD2
cdr3_aa: CASSPEYVAGGNSYEQYF
cdr3_nt: TGTGCCAGCAGTCCGGAATATGTAGCGGGAGGGAACTCCTACGAGCAGTACTTC

v_call: TRBV7-2
clone_size: -
j_call: TRBJ1-2
d_call: -
cdr3_aa: CASSQERRSLNYGYTF
cdr3_nt: TGTGCCAGCAGCCAGGAGAGGCGTTCCCTTAACTATGGCTACACCTTC

v_call: TRBV19
clone_size: many
j_call: TRBJ2-1
d_call: -
cdr3_aa: CASSIDVGEQFF
cdr3_nt: TGTGCCAGTAGTATAGATGTGGGTGAGCAGTTCTTC

v_call: TRBV24-1
clone_size: many
j_call: TRBJ2-5
d_call: -
cdr3_aa: CATSDPSRNQETQYF
cdr3_nt: TGTGCCACCAGTGATCCCTCCAGAAACCAAGAGACCCAGTACTTC

v_call: TRBV29-1
clone_size: once
j_call: TRBJ2-2
d_call: -
cdr3_aa: CSVEKRELFF
cdr3_nt: TGCAGCGTTGAGAAGCGGGAGCTGTTTTTT

v_call: TRBV19
clone_size: -
j_call: TRBJ1-1
d_call: -
cdr3_aa: CASSFRQVEAFF
cdr3_nt: TGTGCCAGTAGTTTCCGACAGGTTGAAGCTTTCTTT

v_call: TRBV2
clone_size: -
j_call: TRBJ1-6
d_call: -
cdr3_aa: CASSASRQVGNSPLHF
cdr3_nt: TGTGCCAGCAGTGCTAGTAGACAGGTGGGGAATTCACCCCTCCACTTT

v_call: TRBV4-1
clone_size: few
j_call: TRBJ1-5
d_call: -
cdr3_aa: CASSQDRDSNQPQHF
cdr3_nt: TGCGCCAGCAGCCAAGACAGGGATAGCAATCAGCCCCAGCATTTT

v_call: TRBV15
clone_size: many
j_call: TRBJ2-7
d_call: -
cdr3_aa: CATSSIRQSLYEQYF
cdr3_nt: TGTGCCACCAGCAGTATAAGACAGTCTTTGTACGAGCAGTACTTC

v_call: TRBV20-1
clone_size: once
j_call: TRBJ2-1
d_call: -
cdr3_aa: CSASVGAYYNERFF
cdr3_nt: TGCAGTGCTAGCGTAGGAGCTTACTACAATGAGCGGTTCTTC

v_call: TRBV19
clone_size: many
j_call: TRBJ2-5
d_call: TRBD1
cdr3_aa: CASSTQGAETQYF
cdr3_nt: TGTGCCAGTAGTACGCAGGGGGCTGAGACCCAGTACTTC

v_call: TRBV4-3
clone_size: few
j_call: TRBJ1-5
d_call: -
cdr3_aa: CASSQDEGPGQPQHF
cdr3_nt: TGCGCCAGCAGCCAAGATGAAGGTCCGGGCCAGCCCCAGCATTTT

v_call: TRBV19
clone_size: -
j_call: TRBJ1-6
d_call: -
cdr3_aa: CASSRPNMNSPLHF
cdr3_nt: TGTGCCAGTAGTCGCCCGAATATGAATTCACCCCTCCACTTT

v_call: TRBV9
clone_size: many
j_call: TRBJ1-6
d_call: -
cdr3_aa: CASSTEVNSPLHF
cdr3_nt: TGTGCCAGCAGCACGGAAGTTAATTCGCCCCTCCACTTT

v_call: TRBV7-2
clone_size: many
j_call: TRBJ2-7
d_call: -
cdr3_aa: CASSLAGTTTYEQYF
cdr3_nt: TGTGCCAGCAGCTTAGCCGGGACAACCACCTACGAGCAGTACTTC

v_call: TRBV19
clone_size: many
j_call: TRBJ1-2
d_call: -
cdr3_aa: CATEHRGYTF
cdr3_nt: TGTGCCACCGAACACAGAGGCTACACCTTC

v_call: TRBV20-1
clone_size: few
j_call: TRBJ1-3
d_call: -
cdr3_aa: CSARDPGGNTIYF
cdr3_nt: TGCAGTGCTAGGGATCCAGGAGGAAACACCATATATTTT

v_call: TRBV6-5
clone_size: once
j_call: TRBJ2-1
d_call: -
cdr3_aa: CASSYGDNYNEQFF
cdr3_nt: TGTGCCAGCAGTTACGGGGACAACTACAATGAGCAGTTCTTC

v_call: TRBV2
clone_size: many
j_call: TRBJ2-5
d_call: -
cdr3_aa: CASSELGTQETQYF
cdr3_nt: TGTGCCAGCAGCGAATTAGGGACCCAAGAGACCCAGTACTTC

v_call: TRBV9
clone_size: many
j_call: TRBJ1-5
d_call: -
cdr3_aa: CASSVGNQPQHF
cdr3_nt: TGTGCCAGCAGCGTCGGCAATCAGCCCCAGCATTTT

v_call: TRBV2
clone_size: -
j_call: TRBJ1-5
d_call: -
cdr3_aa: CASRALGERNQPQHF
cdr3_nt: TGTGCCAGCAGGGCCCTCGGGGAGCGCAATCAGCCCCAGCATTTT

v_call: TRBV20-1
clone_size: -
j_call: TRBJ2-6
d_call: -
cdr3_aa: CSARGAGASGANVLTF
cdr3_nt: TGCAGTGCTAGAGGGGCCGGGGCCTCTGGGGCCAACGTCCTGACTTTC

v_call: TRBV29-1
clone_size: -
j_call: TRBJ1-1
d_call: -
cdr3_aa: CSSHGGVNTEAFF
cdr3_nt: TGCAGCAGTCACGGGGGGGTAAACACTGAAGCTTTCTTT

v_call: TRBV6-2/TRBV6-3
clone_size: few
j_call: TRBJ2-7
d_call: TRBD1
cdr3_aa: CASSSPRDRATEQYF
cdr3_nt: TGTGCCAGCAGTTCACCCCGGGACAGGGCTACGGAGCAGTACTTC

v_call: TRBV10-3
clone_size: many
j_call: TRBJ2-3
d_call: -
cdr3_aa: CAISPTGEADTQYF
cdr3_nt: TGTGCCATCAGCCCAACAGGGGAGGCAGATACGCAGTATTTT

v_call: TRBV20-1
clone_size: many
j_call: TRBJ2-3
d_call: -
cdr3_aa: CSAHPVDTQYF
cdr3_nt: TGCAGTGCTCACCCGGTGGATACGCAGTATTTT

v_call: TRBV11-3
clone_size: -
j_call: TRBJ1-4
d_call: -
cdr3_aa: CASSLWGPKDEKLFF
cdr3_nt: TGTGCCAGCAGCTTATGGGGACCAAAGGACGAAAAACTGTTTTTT

v_call: TRBV5-1
clone_size: many
j_call: TRBJ2-1
d_call: TRBD2
cdr3_aa: CASSSRTSVLPLNEQFF
cdr3_nt: TGCGCCAGCAGCTCAAGAACTAGCGTTCTTCCCTTAAATGAGCAGTTCTTC

v_call: TRBV6-1
clone_size: -
j_call: TRBJ1-3
d_call: -
cdr3_aa: CASRHREFTGNTIYF
cdr3_nt: TGTGCCAGCCGACACCGGGAGTTTACTGGAAACACCATATATTTT

v_call: TRBV20-1
clone_size: -
j_call: TRBJ1-4
d_call: -
cdr3_aa: CSASAQGANEKLFF
cdr3_nt: TGCAGTGCTAGCGCACAGGGTGCTAATGAAAAACTGTTTTTT

v_call: TRBV19
clone_size: many
j_call: TRBJ2-7
d_call: -
cdr3_aa: CASSIDLPGAYEQYF
cdr3_nt: TGTGCCAGTAGTATAGATCTTCCGGGGGCCTACGAGCAGTACTTC

v_call: TRBV20-1
clone_size: -
j_call: TRBJ2-3
d_call: TRBD2
cdr3_aa: CSASLASGSIGGDTQYF
cdr3_nt: TGCAGTGCTAGTCTGGCTAGCGGGAGTATAGGCGGGGATACGCAGTATTTT

v_call: TRBV19
clone_size: -
j_call: TRBJ2-1
d_call: TRBD1
cdr3_aa: CASSPRRTGGARYNEQFF
cdr3_nt: TGTGCCAGTAGTCCCAGGCGGACAGGGGGGGCTAGATACAATGAGCAGTTCTTC

v_call: TRBV27
clone_size: -
j_call: TRBJ1-5
d_call: -
cdr3_aa: CASSLVFGNQPQHF
cdr3_nt: TGTGCCAGCAGTTTGGTGTTTGGCAATCAGCCCCAGCATTTT

v_call: TRBV4-1
clone_size: many
j_call: TRBJ1-2
d_call: -
cdr3_aa: CASSQPTAANYGYTF
cdr3_nt: TGCGCCAGCAGCCAGCCGACAGCAGCTAACTATGGCTACACCTTC

v_call: TRBV15
clone_size: once
j_call: TRBJ2-1
d_call: -
cdr3_aa: CATSPITGNEQFF
cdr3_nt: TGTGCCACCAGCCCTATCACAGGCAATGAGCAGTTCTTC

v_call: TRBV5-4
clone_size: -
j_call: TRBJ2-3
d_call: -
cdr3_aa: CASSLGARASIDTQYF
cdr3_nt: TGTGCCAGCAGCTTGGGGGCCAGGGCTTCAATAGATACGCAGTATTTT

v_call: TRBV20-1
clone_size: -
j_call: TRBJ2-6
d_call: TRBD1
cdr3_aa: CSASMVRGFSGANVLTF
cdr3_nt: TGCAGTGCTAGTATGGTCAGGGGGTTCTCTGGGGCCAACGTCCTGACTTTC

v_call: TRBV11-2
clone_size: few
j_call: TRBJ1-2
d_call: TRBD1
cdr3_aa: CASSFSGQGSLNYGYTF
cdr3_nt: TGTGCCAGCAGCTTCTCGGGACAGGGCAGCCTAAACTATGGCTACACCTTC

v_call: TRBV20-1
clone_size: few
j_call: TRBJ2-1
d_call: -
cdr3_aa: CSASLWDNEQFF
cdr3_nt: TGCAGTGCTAGTTTATGGGACAATGAGCAGTTCTTC

v_call: TRBV7-6
clone_size: many
j_call: TRBJ2-5
d_call: TRBD1
cdr3_aa: CASSLRTGGQETQYF
cdr3_nt: TGTGCCAGCAGCTTAAGGACAGGGGGGCAAGAGACCCAGTACTTC

v_call: TRBV14
clone_size: many
j_call: TRBJ1-4
d_call: -
cdr3_aa: CASSQEGTSEKLFF
cdr3_nt: TGTGCCAGCAGCCAAGAAGGCACCTCCGAAAAACTGTTTTTT

v_call: TRBV25-1
clone_size: -
j_call: TRBJ2-7
d_call: TRBD2
cdr3_aa: CASSPWTSGGYEQYF
cdr3_nt: TGTGCCAGCAGTCCCTGGACTAGCGGGGGCTACGAGCAGTACTTC

v_call: TRBV9
clone_size: -
j_call: TRBJ1-1
d_call: TRBD1
cdr3_aa: CASSVEQGGDTEAFF
cdr3_nt: TGTGCCAGCAGCGTGGAACAGGGGGGGGACACTGAAGCTTTCTTT

v_call: TRBV10-1
clone_size: once
j_call: TRBJ2-7
d_call: TRBD2
cdr3_aa: CASSEGGRIYEQYF
cdr3_nt: TGCGCCAGCAGTGAGGGCGGGAGGATCTACGAGCAGTACTTC

v_call: TRBV29-1
clone_size: -
j_call: TRBJ1-2
d_call: -
cdr3_aa: CSVDSGQGYGYTF
cdr3_nt: TGCAGCGTTGACTCCGGTCAAGGATATGGCTACACCTTC

v_call: TRBV12-3/TRBV12-4
clone_size: many
j_call: TRBJ1-2
d_call: -
cdr3_aa: CASSLTGHANGYTF
cdr3_nt: TGTGCCAGCAGTCTAACAGGGCATGCGAACGGCTACACCTTC

v_call: TRBV25-1
clone_size: -
j_call: TRBJ2-7
d_call: -
cdr3_aa: CASLKDMAGVGEQYF
cdr3_nt: TGTGCCAGCTTAAAGGATATGGCAGGTGTGGGCGAGCAGTACTTC

v_call: TRBV7-6
clone_size: -
j_call: TRBJ1-4
d_call: -
cdr3_aa: CASSLGGGAANEKLFF
cdr3_nt: TGTGCCAGCAGCTTAGGCGGGGGCGCGGCTAATGAAAAACTGTTTTTT

v_call: TRBV24-1
clone_size: -
j_call: TRBJ1-1
d_call: -
cdr3_aa: CASSEALANTEAFF
cdr3_nt: TGTGCCAGCAGTGAAGCTCTAGCGAACACTGAAGCTTTCTTT

v_call: TRBV6-1
clone_size: few
j_call: TRBJ1-6
d_call: TRBD1
cdr3_aa: CASSLQTGVGNSPLHF
cdr3_nt: TGTGCCAGCAGTCTACAGACAGGGGTGGGTAATTCACCCCTCCACTTT

v_call: TRBV19
clone_size: -
j_call: TRBJ2-7
d_call: TRBD1
cdr3_aa: CASSIGDRTYEQYF
cdr3_nt: TGTGCCAGTAGTATTGGGGACAGGACCTACGAGCAGTACTTC